Reported below is one T cell receptor (beta chain). Germline V gene data show CDR1 as SGHNT and CDR2 as YYREEE (reference sequence). CDR3 length: 14 residues. V lost 4 bases and J 10 bases, leaving 20 bases between the germline ends. Only in-frame clones appear in the TCRdb table, and some are missing; sequencing was by immunoSEQ multiplex PCR. The table includes 90,000 to 100,000 clones, over 75% detected once. The data stem from a study of T cell responses to AZD1222 COVID-19 vaccine. The J gene is TRBJ1-2, the V gene TRBV5-4; D is unresolved. This receptor was identified in an adult in good health. Material: peripheral blood, obtained on day 0 of AZD1222 vaccination. For the CDR3, the DNA is TGTGCCAGCAGCCCCCCGAATAACTTCGGGCACTACACCTTC. Its protein product is CASSPPNNFGHYTF. Supplemented by reference TRBV5-4 and TRBJ1-2, the full variable domain reads ETGVTQSPTHLIKTRGQQVTLRCSSQSGHNTVSWYQQALGQGPQFIFQYYREEENGRGNFPPRFSGLQFPNYSSELNVNALELDDSALYLCASSPPNNFGHYTFGSGTRLTVV.